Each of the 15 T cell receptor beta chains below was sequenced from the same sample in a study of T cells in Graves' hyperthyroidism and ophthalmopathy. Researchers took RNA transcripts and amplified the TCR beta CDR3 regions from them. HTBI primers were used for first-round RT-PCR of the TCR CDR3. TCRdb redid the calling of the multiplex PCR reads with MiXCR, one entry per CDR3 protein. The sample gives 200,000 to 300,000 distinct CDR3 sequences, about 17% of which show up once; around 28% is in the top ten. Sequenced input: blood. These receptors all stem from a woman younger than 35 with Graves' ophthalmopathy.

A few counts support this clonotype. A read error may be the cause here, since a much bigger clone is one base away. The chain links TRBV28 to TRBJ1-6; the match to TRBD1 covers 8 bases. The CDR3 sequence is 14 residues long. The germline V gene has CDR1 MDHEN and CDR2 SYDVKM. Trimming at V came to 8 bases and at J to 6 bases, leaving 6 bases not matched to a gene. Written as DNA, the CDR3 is TGTGCCAGCGGGTCGGGACAGGTTAATTCACCCCTCCACTTT. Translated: CASGSGQVNSPLHF.

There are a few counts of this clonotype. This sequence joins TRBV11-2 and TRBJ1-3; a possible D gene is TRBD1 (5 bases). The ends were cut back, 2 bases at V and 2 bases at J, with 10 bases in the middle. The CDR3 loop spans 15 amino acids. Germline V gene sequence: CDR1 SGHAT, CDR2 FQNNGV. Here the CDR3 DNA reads TGTGCCAGCAGCTTATGGGACGGCCCTGGAAACACCATATATTTT. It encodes CASSLWDGPGNTIYF. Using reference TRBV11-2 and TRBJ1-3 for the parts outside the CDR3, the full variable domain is EAGVAQSPRYKIIEKRQSVAFWCNPISGHATLYWYQQILGQGPKLLIQFQNNGVVDDSQLPKDRFSAERLKGVDSTLKIQPAKLEDSAVYLCASSLWDGPGNTIYFGEGSWLTVV.

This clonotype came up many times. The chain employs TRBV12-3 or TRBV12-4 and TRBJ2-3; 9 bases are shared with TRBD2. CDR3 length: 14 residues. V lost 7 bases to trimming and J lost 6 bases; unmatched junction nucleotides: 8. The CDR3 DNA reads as TGTGCCAGCACGTTGCGGGGGGGCCCCGATACGCAGTATTTT. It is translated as CASTLRGGPDTQYF.

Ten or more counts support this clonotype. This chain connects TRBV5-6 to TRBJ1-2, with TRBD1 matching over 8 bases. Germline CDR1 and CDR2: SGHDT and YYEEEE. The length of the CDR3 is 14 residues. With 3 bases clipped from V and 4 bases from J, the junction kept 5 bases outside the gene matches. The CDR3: CASSSLTGAYGYTF. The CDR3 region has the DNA TGTGCCAGCAGCTCTTTGACAGGGGCCTATGGCTACACCTTC.

CDR3 residues: CASSLYSSPLHF. CDR3 nucleotides: TGTGCCAGCAGTTTATACAGTTCACCCCTCCACTTT. The J gene is TRBJ1-6, the V gene TRBV27, with D unresolved. Germline-derived CDR1 and CDR2 are MNHEY and SMNVEV (reference sequence). Trimming pared 1 base from V and 9 bases from J, leaving 4 bases between. The CDR3 contains 12 residues.

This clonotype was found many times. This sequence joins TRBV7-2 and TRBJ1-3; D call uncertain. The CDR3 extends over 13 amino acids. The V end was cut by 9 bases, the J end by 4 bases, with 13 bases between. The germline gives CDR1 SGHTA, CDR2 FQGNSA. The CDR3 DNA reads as TGTGCCAGTAGCAACGAACTCGGAAACACCATATATTTT. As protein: CASSNELGNTIYF.

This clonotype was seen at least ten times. The CDR3 reads CASSDGSGRAIFDEQYF. CDR3 DNA: TGTGCCAGCAGTGACGGTAGCGGGAGGGCCATATTCGACGAGCAGTACTTC. The V call is TRBV6-4, the J call TRBJ2-7, with 11 positions matching TRBD2. Germline loops: CDR1 MRHNA, CDR2 SNTAGT. The CDR3 has 17 residues. V was clipped by 2 bases and J by 5 bases; unmatched bases: 11.

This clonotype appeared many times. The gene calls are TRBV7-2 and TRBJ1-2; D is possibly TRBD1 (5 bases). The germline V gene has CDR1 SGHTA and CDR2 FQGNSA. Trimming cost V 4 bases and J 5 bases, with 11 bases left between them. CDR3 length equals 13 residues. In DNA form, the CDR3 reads TGTGCCAGCAGCTCCGGGACGTTTTATGGCTACACCTTC. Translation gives CASSSGTFYGYTF.

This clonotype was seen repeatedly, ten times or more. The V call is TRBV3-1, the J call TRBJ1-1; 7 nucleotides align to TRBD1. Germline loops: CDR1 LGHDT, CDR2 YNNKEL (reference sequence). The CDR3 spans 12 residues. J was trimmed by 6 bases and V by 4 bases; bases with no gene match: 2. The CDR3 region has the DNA TGTGCCAGCAGCCGAGGGACAGCTGAAGCTTTCTTT. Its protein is CASSRGTAEAFF.

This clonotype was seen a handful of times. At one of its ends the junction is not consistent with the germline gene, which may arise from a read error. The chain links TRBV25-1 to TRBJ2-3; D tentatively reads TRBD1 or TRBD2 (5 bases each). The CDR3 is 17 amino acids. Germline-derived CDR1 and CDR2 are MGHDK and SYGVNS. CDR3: CTSSEGSDITSTDTQYF. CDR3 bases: TGTACCAGCAGTGAGGGGTCAGATATCACTAGCACAGATACGCAGTATTTT. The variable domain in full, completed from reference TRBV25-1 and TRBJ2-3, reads EADIYQTPRYLVIGTGKKITLECSQTMGHDKMYWYQQDPGMELHLIHYSYGVNSTEKGDLSSESTVSRIRTEHFPLTLESARPSHTSQYLCTSSEGSDITSTDTQYFGPGTRLTVL.

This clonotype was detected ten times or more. Written as DNA, the CDR3 is TGCAGTGCTAGACCGACAGGGAAAGCTCTATCAGATACGCAGTATTTT. It yields the protein CSARPTGKALSDTQYF. This rearrangement joins TRBV20-1 to TRBJ2-3; the match to TRBD1 covers 7 bases. The germline gives CDR1 DFQATT, CDR2 SNEGSKA (reference sequence). This CDR3 region has 16 residues. Unmatched junction bases numbered 12, after V lost 2 bases and J lost 4 bases.

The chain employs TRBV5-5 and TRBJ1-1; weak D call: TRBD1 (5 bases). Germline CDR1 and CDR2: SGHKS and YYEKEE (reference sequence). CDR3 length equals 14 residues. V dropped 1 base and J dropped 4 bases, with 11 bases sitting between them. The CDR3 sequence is CASSLTSGGTEAFF. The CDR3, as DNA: TGTGCCAGCAGCTTGACCTCTGGGGGCACTGAAGCTTTCTTT.

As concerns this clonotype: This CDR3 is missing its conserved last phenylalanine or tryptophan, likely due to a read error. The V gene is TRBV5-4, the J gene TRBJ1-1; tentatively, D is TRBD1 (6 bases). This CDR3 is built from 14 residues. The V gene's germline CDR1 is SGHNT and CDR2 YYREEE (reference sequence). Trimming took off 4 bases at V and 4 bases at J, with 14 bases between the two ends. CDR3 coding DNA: TGTGCCAGCAGCACACAGGGTAGCGGCACTGAAGCTTTCCTT. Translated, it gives CASSTQGSGTEAFL.

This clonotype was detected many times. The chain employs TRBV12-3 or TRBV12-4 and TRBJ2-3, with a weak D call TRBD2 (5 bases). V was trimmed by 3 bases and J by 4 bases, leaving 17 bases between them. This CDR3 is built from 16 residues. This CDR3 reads CASSLGLGVHADTQYF. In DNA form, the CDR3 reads TGTGCCAGCAGTTTGGGGTTGGGAGTTCATGCAGATACGCAGTATTTT.

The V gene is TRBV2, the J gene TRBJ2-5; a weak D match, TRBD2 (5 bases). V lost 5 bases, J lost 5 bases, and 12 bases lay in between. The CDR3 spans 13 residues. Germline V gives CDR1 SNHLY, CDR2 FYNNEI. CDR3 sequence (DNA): TGTGCCAGCAGTCGAGCGGTTAGTGAGACCCAGTACTTC. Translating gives CASSRAVSETQYF. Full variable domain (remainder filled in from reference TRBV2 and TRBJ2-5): EPEVTQTPSHQVTQMGQEVILRCVPISNHLYFYWYRQILGQKVEFLVSFYNNEISEKSEIFDDQFSVERPDGSNFTLKIRSTKLEDSAMYFCASSRAVSETQYFGPGTRLLVL.